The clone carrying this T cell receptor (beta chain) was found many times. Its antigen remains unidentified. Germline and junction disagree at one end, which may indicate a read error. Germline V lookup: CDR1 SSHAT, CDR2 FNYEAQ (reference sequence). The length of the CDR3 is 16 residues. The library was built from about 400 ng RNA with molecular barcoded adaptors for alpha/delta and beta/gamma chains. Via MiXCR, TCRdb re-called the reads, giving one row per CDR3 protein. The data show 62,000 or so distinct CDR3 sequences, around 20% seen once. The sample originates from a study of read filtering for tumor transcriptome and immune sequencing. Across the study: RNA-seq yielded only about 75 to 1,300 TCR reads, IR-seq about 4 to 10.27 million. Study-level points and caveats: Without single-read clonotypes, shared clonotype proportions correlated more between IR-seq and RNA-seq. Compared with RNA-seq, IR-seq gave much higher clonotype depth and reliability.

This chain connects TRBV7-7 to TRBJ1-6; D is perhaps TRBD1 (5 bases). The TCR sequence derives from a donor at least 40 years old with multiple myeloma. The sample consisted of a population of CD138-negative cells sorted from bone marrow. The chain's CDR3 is CASRHPPGRYNSPLHF. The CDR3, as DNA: TGTGCTAGCAGACACCCGCCGGGACGGTATAATTCACCCCTCCACTTT.